These T cell receptor beta chains were read from a single sample in a study of long-term antiretroviral therapy in people with HIV. The table came from immunoSEQ multiplex PCR; TCRdb's copy has only in-frame clones and leaves some out. This table has about 20,000 clones, approximately 90% appearing once. The sample here was unsorted PBMCs, taken 2.1 years after starting antiretroviral therapy. These receptors originate from a man aged 18 to 30 with HIV. Both conserved end residues are part of each CDR3. The D gene is left open where the match is weak. Size values are once, few and many counts, or a class for expanded clones, and some rows have none.

TRBV4-1	TRBJ1-2	NA	TRBD1	CASSHPGGDRGSGYTF	TGCGCCAGCAGCCATCCTGGTGGGGACAGGGGGAGCGGCTACACCTTC
TRBV5-1	TRBJ1-1	once	NA	CASSWGDRGNTEAFF	TGCGCCAGCAGCTGGGGGGACCGCGGGAACACTGAAGCTTTCTTT
TRBV9	TRBJ2-7	NA	NA	CASSVEFTSEQYF	TGTGCCAGCAGCGTAGAATTTACCAGCGAGCAGTACTTC
TRBV7-9	TRBJ2-1	NA	NA	CASSPGGDEQFF	TGTGCCAGCAGCCCCGGCGGTGATGAGCAGTTCTTC
TRBV7-2	TRBJ2-3	NA	NA	CASSFMVSVDTQYF	TGTGCCAGCAGCTTTATGGTCTCTGTTGATACGCAGTATTTT
TRBV29-1	TRBJ2-5	NA	NA	CSVAPGLETQYF	TGCAGCGTGGCTCCCGGACTGGAGACCCAGTACTTC
TRBV27	TRBJ1-5	NA	NA	CASSLWGPQPQHF	TGTGCCAGCAGTTTGTGGGGTCCCCAGCCCCAGCATTTT
TRBV7-9	TRBJ1-5	NA	NA	CASRFPGTDSNQPQHF	TGTGCCAGCAGGTTCCCCGGGACGGATAGCAATCAGCCCCAGCATTTT
TRBV5-1	TRBJ2-7	NA	NA	CASSLEVGSYEQYF	TGCGCCAGCAGCTTGGAGGTCGGCTCCTACGAGCAGTACTTC
TRBV4-2	TRBJ2-7	few	NA	CASSSSGLPHGIYEQYF	TGTGCCAGCAGCTCCTCAGGACTCCCCCACGGTATCTACGAGCAGTACTTC
TRBV7-2	TRBJ2-1	NA	NA	CASSPPVDGDEQFF	TGTGCCAGCAGCCCCCCGGTCGACGGCGATGAGCAGTTCTTC
TRBV5-4	TRBJ1-1	NA	NA	CASSDYRVQLSEAFF	TGTGCCAGCAGCGATTACAGGGTCCAATTATCGGAAGCTTTCTTT
TRBV10-3	TRBJ2-1	NA	NA	CAIRRVEGEQFF	TGTGCCATCAGGCGGGTAGAGGGTGAGCAGTTCTTC
TRBV15	TRBJ2-7	NA	NA	CATSRLDSVYEQYF	TGTGCCACCAGCAGGCTGGACAGCGTCTACGAGCAGTACTTC
TRBV7-8	TRBJ1-1	NA	NA	CASSPGGTEAFF	TGTGCCAGCAGCCCCGGGGGCACTGAAGCTTTCTTT
TRBV5-1	TRBJ2-3	NA	NA	CASSFQGSTDTQYF	TGCGCCAGCAGCTTTCAAGGAAGCACAGATACGCAGTATTTT
TRBV7-6	TRBJ1-1	NA	NA	CASSPKSGAEAFF	TGTGCCAGCAGCCCAAAAAGTGGGGCTGAAGCTTTCTTT